The clone carrying this T cell receptor (beta chain) was counted ten times or more. The antigen remains undetermined. Germline CDR1 is SNHLY and CDR2 is FYNNEI. V was trimmed by 10 bases and J by 6 bases, leaving 16 bases between them. The CDR3 consists of 13 residues. The data are from a study of molecular identifiers for immune sequencing clone quantification. Study-wide results and limits: Effector cells kept over 97% of their molecules in clones above 20 RNA copies, while naive cells kept under 1% there. A shared barcode on identical TCR molecules could lead to underestimated sizes for highly expanded clones.

MiXCR, applied by TCRdb to the PCR reads, yields one record per CDR3 protein. Of more than 300,000 distinct CDR3 sequences listed, around a fifth are singletons. Between roughly 20,000 and 1,100,000 sorted cells, with 10%, 30% or 50% RNA, yielded naive CD8 libraries. Sorted naive CD8 T cells were those defined as CD8+CD4-CCR7+CD45RA+. Sequencing used naive CD8+ T cells from blood, with Jurkat cell RNA spiked in. Indicated subset: FACS-sorted CD8+CD4-CCR7+CD45RA+ naive T cells. The chain couples TRBV2 to TRBJ1-5; TRBD1 is a possible D gene (6 bases). The clonotype comes from a human donor in good health. Some libraries in this study had Jurkat cell RNA spiked in. The CDR3 region has the DNA TGTGCCACCTCCCACAGGGAAAGTCAGCCCCAGCATTTT. Translation gives CATSHRESQPQHF. Drawing the rest from reference TRBV2 and TRBJ1-5, the complete variable domain is EPEVTQTPSHQVTQMGQEVILRCVPISNHLYFYWYRQILGQKVEFLVSFYNNEISEKSEIFDDQFSVERPDGSNFTLKIRSTKLEDSAMYFCATSHRESQPQHFGDGTRLSIL.